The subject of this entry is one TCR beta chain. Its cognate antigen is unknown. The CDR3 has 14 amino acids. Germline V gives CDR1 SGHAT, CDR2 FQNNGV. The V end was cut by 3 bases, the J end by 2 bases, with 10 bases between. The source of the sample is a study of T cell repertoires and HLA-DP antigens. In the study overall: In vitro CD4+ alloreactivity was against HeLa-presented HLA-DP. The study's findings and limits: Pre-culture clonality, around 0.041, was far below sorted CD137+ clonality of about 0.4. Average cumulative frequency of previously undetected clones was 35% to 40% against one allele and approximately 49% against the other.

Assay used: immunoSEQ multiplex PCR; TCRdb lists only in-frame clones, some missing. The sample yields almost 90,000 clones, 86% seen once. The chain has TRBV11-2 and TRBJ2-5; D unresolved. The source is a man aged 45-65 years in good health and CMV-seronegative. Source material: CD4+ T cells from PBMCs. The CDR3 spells CASSFLKGQETQYF. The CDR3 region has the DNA TGTGCCAGCAGCTTTTTGAAGGGTCAAGAGACCCAGTACTTC.